This TCR beta chain was sequenced during a study of T-cell memory formation after mild COVID-19. Across the whole study: TCR clusters showed largely donor specificity.

5'RACE primed at constant segments yielded TCR alpha and TCR beta cDNA libraries bearing sample barcodes and UMIs. TCRdb re-derived calls from the 5' RACE reads in MiXCR, one entry per CDR3 protein. This sample yields 530,000 or so distinct CDR3 sequences, of which 15% to 20% are seen a single time; about 7.4% belongs to the top ten. Study results and limitations: Later expanders leaned CD4+, whereas clones that contracted between day 15 and 85 were balanced CD4/CD8. A subset of responding clones appeared in pre-infection memory, suggesting cross-reactive memory joined.

Only a few counts were recorded for this clonotype. What it recognizes is unknown. This CDR3 has 14 residues. CDR1 is SQVTM, CDR2 ANQGSEA, per germline. With 7 bases clipped from V and 1 base from J, the junction kept 5 bases outside the gene matches. The rearrangement links TRBV29-1 to TRBJ1-2; 11 nucleotides line up with TRBD1. The TCR originated in an adult woman who had mild COVID-19 (a few samples of this study predate the infection). Cell type and time point are not known. The sample comprised PBMCs or a T cell subset sorted from them (not recorded which). CDR3 loop: CSASGTGGNYGYTF. In nucleotides, the CDR3 is TGCAGCGCCTCCGGGACAGGGGGTAACTATGGCTACACCTTC.